The rows below give T cell receptor beta chains drawn from one sample of a study of neoadjuvant anti-PD-1 for oral cavity cancer. Only in-frame clones appear in the TCRdb table, and some are missing; sequencing was by immunoSEQ multiplex PCR. This repertoire shows over 30,000 clones, around four fifths found once; its top ten account for about 3.4%. The sequenced sample was PBMCs, obtained after nivolumab (anti-PD-1) treatment. All receptors come from a person between 35 and 79 years old with oral cavity squamous cell carcinoma. The CDR3 runs from the conserved cysteine through the conserved F or W.

V gene: TRBV4-1; J gene: TRBJ2-1; CDR3 protein: CASSPHSGGYNEQFF
V gene: TRBV6-1; J gene: TRBJ1-2; CDR3 protein: CASSEARGGTF
V gene: TRBV7-9; J gene: TRBJ1-2; CDR3 protein: CASRPGGRLAHGYTF
V gene: TRBV4-3; J gene: TRBJ1-5; CDR3 protein: CASSQDFPNGAQPQHF
V gene: TRBV11-2; J gene: TRBJ2-1; CDR3 protein: CASSLDRIAGNEQFF
V gene: TRBV30; J gene: TRBJ1-2; CDR3 protein: CAWSDLQPNYGYTF
V gene: TRBV7-6; J gene: TRBJ1-3; CDR3 protein: CASSYTDVASSGNTIYF
V gene: TRBV15; J gene: TRBJ2-3; CDR3 protein: CATSRDAGGADTQYF
V gene: TRBV16; J gene: TRBJ1-5; CDR3 protein: CASSQSGNQPQHF
V gene: TRBV5-5; J gene: TRBJ2-5; CDR3 protein: CASSLVQGGVETQYF
V gene: TRBV5-4; J gene: TRBJ2-2; CDR3 protein: CASSLAGGNTGELFF